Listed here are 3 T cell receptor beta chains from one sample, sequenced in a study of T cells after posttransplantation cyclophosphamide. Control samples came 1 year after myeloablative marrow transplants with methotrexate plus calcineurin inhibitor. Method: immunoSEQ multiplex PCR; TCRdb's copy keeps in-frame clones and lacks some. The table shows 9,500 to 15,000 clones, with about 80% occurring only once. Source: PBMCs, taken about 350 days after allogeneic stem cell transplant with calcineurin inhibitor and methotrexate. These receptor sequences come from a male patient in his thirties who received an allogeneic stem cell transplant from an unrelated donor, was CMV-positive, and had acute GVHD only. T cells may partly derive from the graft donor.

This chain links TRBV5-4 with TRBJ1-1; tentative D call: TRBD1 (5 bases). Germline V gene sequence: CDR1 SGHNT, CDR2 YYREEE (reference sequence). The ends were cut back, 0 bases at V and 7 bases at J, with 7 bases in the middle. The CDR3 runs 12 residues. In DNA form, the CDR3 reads TGTGCCAGCAGCTTGGGACAGATTGAAGCTTTCTTT. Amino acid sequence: CASSLGQIEAFF.

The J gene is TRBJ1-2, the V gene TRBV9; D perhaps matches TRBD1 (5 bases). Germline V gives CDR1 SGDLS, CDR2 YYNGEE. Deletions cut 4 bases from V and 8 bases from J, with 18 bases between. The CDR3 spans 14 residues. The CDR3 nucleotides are TGTGCCAGCAGCTACGACAGTCTTCTATGGGGCTACACCTTC. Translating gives CASSYDSLLWGYTF.

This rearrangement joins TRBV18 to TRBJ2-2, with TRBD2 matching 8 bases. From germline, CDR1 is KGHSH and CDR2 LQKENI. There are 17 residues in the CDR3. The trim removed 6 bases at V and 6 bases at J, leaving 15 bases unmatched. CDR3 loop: CASSPLPGRASAGELFF. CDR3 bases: TGTGCCAGCTCCCCGCTCCCCGGGAGGGCCTCAGCCGGGGAGCTGTTTTTT.